Following are 25 T cell receptor beta chains from one sample sequenced in a study of control samples from healthy donors and cancer patients. Assay used: immunoSEQ multiplex PCR; TCRdb lists only in-frame clones, some missing. The repertoire holds some 100,000 clones, with about nine tenths as singletons. The sequencing sample was made of blood. The receptors originated from a human donor in good health. The donor label of this sample is uncertain.

V and J are TRBV13 and TRBJ1-1; D not certain. V dropped 5 bases and J dropped 1 base, with 5 bases sitting between them. The V gene's germline CDR1 is PRHDT and CDR2 FYEKMQ (reference sequence). The CDR3 contains 12 residues. CDR3 DNA: TGTGCCAGCAGCCCTCGGAACACTGAAGCTTTCTTT. Encoded protein: CASSPRNTEAFF.

The chain has TRBV25-1 and TRBJ2-3; TRBD2 matches 7 bases. Germline CDR1 and CDR2: MGHDK and SYGVNS. With V trimmed by 1 base and J by 6 bases, 7 bases remained unmatched. The CDR3 has 15 residues. The CDR3, as DNA: TGTGCCAGCAGTGAATGGGGGGGAGGGGCGGATACGCAGTATTTT. It is translated as CASSEWGGGADTQYF.

The chain joins TRBV7-9 to TRBJ2-2; D may be TRBD2 (5 bases). This CDR3 is built from 17 residues. CDR1 and CDR2 (germline): SEHNR, FQNEAQ (reference sequence). The V end was cut by 2 bases, the J end by 1 base, with 14 bases between. The DNA of the CDR3 is TGTGCCAGCAGCTTAAGGGAGACAAAGATGAACACCGGGGAGCTGTTTTTT. This encodes CASSLRETKMNTGELFF.

V is TRBV29-1 and J is TRBJ1-2; a weak D match, TRBD1 (6 bases). The CDR3 contains 14 residues. Germline V lookup: CDR1 SQVTM, CDR2 ANQGSEA. Trimming stripped 6 bases from V and 6 bases from J, with 20 bases between. This CDR3 is CSVTGLSNSNGYTF. The CDR3 DNA reads TGCAGCGTCACAGGGCTAAGTAATTCCAATGGCTACACCTTC. Drawing the rest from reference TRBV29-1 and TRBJ1-2, the complete variable domain is SAVISQKPSRDICQRGTSLTIQCQVDSQVTMMFWYRQQPGQSLTLIATANQGSEATYESGFVIDKFPISRPNLTFSTLTVSNMSPEDSSIYLCSVTGLSNSNGYTFGSGTRLTVV.

CDR3 sequence reads: CASSQRTGGQPYQPQHF. The CDR3 coding sequence is TGCGCCAGCAGTCAAAGGACGGGCGGACAGCCCTATCAGCCCCAGCATTTT. V is TRBV23-1 and J is TRBJ1-5; tentatively, D is TRBD1 (6 bases). TRBV23-1 has ORF status, its function being uncertain. CDR3 length equals 17 residues. V lost 2 bases and J 5 bases, leaving 19 bases between the germline ends.

This chain joins TRBV10-3 and TRBJ2-1, with D maybe TRBD2 (5 bases). V lost 10 bases to trimming and J lost 9 bases, with 25 bases between them. Germline V gene sequence: CDR1 ENHRY, CDR2 SYGVKD. This CDR3 has 15 amino acids. The chain's CDR3 is CATISAEGIMGEQFF. For the CDR3, the DNA is TGTGCCACCATTAGCGCCGAAGGTATTATGGGTGAGCAGTTCTTC.

J is TRBJ1-1 and V is TRBV30; 8 positions match TRBD1. V dropped 1 base and J dropped 3; count of bases not matched to a gene: 1. The CDR3 sequence is 13 residues long. Germline V gives CDR1 GTSNPN, CDR2 SVGIG (reference sequence). This CDR3 reads CAWSAGGDTEAFF. DNA for the CDR3: TGTGCCTGGAGTGCAGGGGGCGACACTGAAGCTTTCTTT.

V usage is TRBV2 and J usage is TRBJ1-1, with D unclear. Germline values: CDR1 SNHLY, CDR2 FYNNEI. The CDR3 has 13 amino acids. Trimming cost V 3 bases and J 1 base, with 6 bases left between them. For the CDR3, the DNA is TGTGCCAGCAGTGAGAGGCGGAACACTGAAGCTTTCTTT. Its protein is CASSERRNTEAFF.

This clone was observed once. V gene TRBV25-1 combines with J gene TRBJ1-1, with D hard to call. The germline V and J ends were trimmed by 7 bases and 4 bases, with 13 bases remaining between them. Germline V lookup: CDR1 MGHDK, CDR2 SYGVNS. The CDR3 sequence is 13 residues long. The CDR3 nucleotides are TGTGCCAGCACCAGAGACATGAGCACTGAAGCTTTCTTT. It specifies CASTRDMSTEAFF. The whole variable domain, filled in from reference TRBV25-1 and TRBJ1-1, reads EADIYQTPRYLVIGTGKKITLECSQTMGHDKMYWYQQDPGMELHLIHYSYGVNSTEKGDLSSESTVSRIRTEHFPLTLESARPSHTSQYLCASTRDMSTEAFFGQGTRLTVV.

The rearrangement joins TRBV6-5 to TRBJ1-6, with D possibly matching TRBD1 (5 bases). The CDR3 has 15 residues. The V end lost 0 bases, the J end lost 5 bases, and 8 bases lay between the germline ends. CDR1 and CDR2 from the germline V gene are MNHEY and SVGAGI. The CDR3 loop is CASSYSGGDNSPLHF. The CDR3 bases are TGTGCCAGCAGTTACTCTGGGGGGGATAATTCACCCCTCCACTTT.

The chain combines TRBV10-3 with TRBJ2-5; D perhaps matches TRBD2 (5 bases). The V gene lost 4 bases and the J gene lost 4 bases, with 10 bases spanning the gap. The CDR3 is 13 residues long. Germline CDR1 reads ENHRY; CDR2 reads SYGVKD. For the CDR3, the DNA is TGTGCCATCAGTGGGGGAGCTGTAGAGACCCAGTACTTC. This encodes CAISGGAVETQYF.

CDR3 coding DNA: TGTGCCATTTCCCTGGGACAAAGTAGCGAGCAGTACGTC. Translation gives CAISLGQSSEQYV. The chain couples TRBV10-3 to TRBJ2-7; possible D gene TRBD1, 6 bases. Deletions cut 9 bases from V and 6 bases from J, with 18 bases between. Germline V gene lookup returns CDR1 ENHRY and CDR2 SYGVKD. The CDR3 extends over 13 amino acids.

CDR3 sequence: CASRSSGANVLTF. The CDR3 DNA follows: TGTGCCAGCAGGAGCTCTGGGGCCAACGTCCTGACTTTC. The chain uses TRBV2 and TRBJ2-6; D not certain. CDR3 length: 13 amino acids. With 6 bases removed from V and 0 bases from J, the gap between germline ends came to 3 bases. The germline CDR1 and CDR2 sequences are SNHLY and FYNNEI.

The chain links TRBV29-1 to TRBJ1-3, with D uncertain. Germline loops: CDR1 SQVTM, CDR2 ANQGSEA. The CDR3 sequence is 13 residues long. Between the trimmed V and J ends, which lost 7 bases and 1 base, there was a span of 11 bases. This chain's CDR3 is CSAVLNSGNTIYF. CDR3 DNA: TGCAGCGCGGTGCTAAATTCTGGAAACACCATATATTTT.

The genes are TRBV9 and TRBJ2-1, with 11 bases that match TRBD2. Germline CDR1 is SGDLS and CDR2 is YYNGEE. V dropped 3 bases and J dropped 6; count of bases not matched to a gene: 8. This CDR3 contains 16 residues. The CDR3 DNA reads TGTGCCAGCAGCGGACAAGGGACTAGCGGAACCAATGAGCAGTTCTTC. Translation gives CASSGQGTSGTNEQFF.

The chain is built from TRBV5-1 and TRBJ1-1, with D perhaps matching TRBD1 (5 bases). V shed 0 bases and J shed 2 bases, with 23 bases lying between them. Germline V CDR1 and CDR2: SGHRS, YFSETQ. The CDR3 loop spans 19 amino acids. The CDR3 spells CASSLAGVRQGVGNTEAFF. The CDR3 nucleotides read TGCGCCAGCAGCTTGGCGGGGGTACGGCAGGGAGTGGGTAACACTGAAGCTTTCTTT.

Only one count was recorded for this clone. V and J are TRBV6-2 or TRBV6-3 and TRBJ2-7; D remains unclear. Germline CDR1 reads MNHEY; CDR2 reads SVGEGT. This CDR3 is built from 15 residues. With 5 bases removed from V and 0 bases from J, the gap between germline ends came to 14 bases. The CDR3 bases are TGTGCCAGCAGTAAGCTCGACGGATACTCCTACGAGCAGTACGTC. It codes for CASSKLDGYSYEQYV.

This chain joins TRBV7-2 and TRBJ2-5, with D perhaps being TRBD1 or TRBD2 (5 bases each). This CDR3 has 16 amino acids. The V gene lost 5 bases and the J gene lost 0 bases, with 16 bases spanning the gap. CDR1 SGHTA and CDR2 FQGNSA come from the germline V gene. The CDR3 spells CASSQGPSQYQETQYF. CDR3 DNA sequence: TGTGCCAGCAGCCAGGGACCGAGTCAATACCAAGAGACCCAGTACTTC. The full variable domain, in which reference TRBV7-2 and TRBJ2-5 provide the parts outside the CDR3, is GAGVSQSPSNKVTEKGKDVELRCDPISGHTALYWYRQSLGQGLEFLIYFQGNSAPDKSGLPSDRFSAERTGGSVSTLTIQRTQQEDSAVYLCASSQGPSQYQETQYFGPGTRLLVL.

This chain joins TRBV5-6 and TRBJ1-1; possible D gene TRBD1, 5 bases. This CDR3 region has 15 residues. Trimming removed 2 bases from V and 4 bases from J, with 15 bases in between. Germline CDR1 and CDR2: SGHDT and YYEEEE. In DNA, the CDR3 is TGTGCCAGCAGCTTTGACAGTCGGGGGAGCACTGAAGCTTTCTTT. This sequence encodes CASSFDSRGSTEAFF.

The chain joins TRBV28 to TRBJ2-7, with a possible D match to TRBD1 (6 bases). CDR1 is MDHEN and CDR2 is SYDVKM in the germline V gene. The V gene lost 7 bases and the J gene lost 3 bases, with 19 bases spanning the gap. CDR3 size: 15 residues. The CDR3 loop reads CASTPGQKVLYEQYF. The CDR3 nucleotides read TGTGCCAGCACCCCTGGACAGAAAGTCCTCTACGAGCAGTACTTC.

The chain couples TRBV7-9 to TRBJ2-3; 11 bases line up with TRBD1. The CDR3 has 17 amino acids. Trimming took 5 bases from V and 4 from J; bases not matched to a gene: 11. Germline CDR1 is SEHNR and CDR2 is FQNEAQ (reference sequence). CDR3 sequence: CASSAGPDRGLADTQYF. The CDR3 coding sequence is TGTGCCAGCAGCGCAGGTCCGGACAGGGGGCTGGCAGATACGCAGTATTTT.

The CDR3: CASSPPSKETQYF. CDR3 DNA sequence: TGTGCCAGCTCACCACCGTCCAAGGAGACCCAGTACTTC. The gene calls are TRBV18 and TRBJ2-5, with D hard to call. Looked up from germline, CDR1 is KGHSH and CDR2 is LQKENI. V lost 0 bases, J lost 5 bases, and 7 bases lay in between. The CDR3 is made up of 13 amino acids.

The genes are TRBV6-6 and TRBJ1-5; D is perhaps TRBD1 (5 bases). This CDR3 is built from 14 residues. The germline V gene encodes CDR1 MNHNY and CDR2 SVGAGI (reference sequence). V gave up 6 bases and J gave up 3 bases, with 12 bases separating them. The CDR3 DNA reads as TGTGCCAGCAGGCTCTCGACAGTCAATCAGCCCCAGCATTTT. It is translated as CASRLSTVNQPQHF.

The V and J genes are TRBV6-4 and TRBJ2-2, with TRBD2 as a possible D gene (5 bases). The germline V gene encodes CDR1 MRHNA and CDR2 SNTAGT. This CDR3 is 15 amino acids long. V was shortened by 4 bases and J by 6 bases, with 15 bases between the two germline ends. The CDR3, as DNA: TGTGCCAGCAGTGCCGCGGGCCCAGACGCCGGGGAGCTGTTTTTT. Translated: CASSAAGPDAGELFF.

This clone has only one observation. The chain recombines TRBV5-1 with TRBJ1-2; D is undetermined. Per the germline V gene, CDR1 is SGHRS and CDR2 is YFSETQ. The CDR3 sequence is 14 residues long. V was pared by 5 bases and J by 2 bases, with 13 bases between. CDR3 nucleotides: TGCGCCAGCAGGGATGGGCCACCAAACTATGGCTACACCTTC. The encoded protein is CASRDGPPNYGYTF.